The text below deals with one TCR beta chain. Its antigen is undetermined. Genomic DNA for TCR beta libraries, roughly 2 micrograms, came from cryopreserved PBMCs. Depth targeted 1 in 200,000 to 1 in 1 million T cells, averaging about 9.2x coverage per clonotype. Clones were sequenced by immunoSEQ multiplex PCR, and TCRdb holds only the in-frame ones, with some missing. The repertoire includes 49,000 or so clones, 45% to 55% of them detected once, and about 30% sits in the top ten. This CDR3 has 16 residues. With V trimmed by 6 bases and J by 2 bases, 9 bases remained unmatched. Germline V CDR1 and CDR2: MNHEY, SMNVEV (reference sequence). The record originates from a study of cytotoxic CD8 clonotypes in ibrutinib-treated CLL. Study-wide points: Public clonotypes proved infrequent, and on treatment they shrank or remained steady. A rise in clonality was seen at ibrutinib response, and a fall back toward baseline was seen at progression.

The sequence was obtained from a human donor with chronic lymphocytic leukemia. The source was PBMCs, collected after 12 months of ibrutinib treatment. The gene calls are TRBV27 and TRBJ2-7, with 11 bases matching TRBD2. CDR3 in DNA: TGTGCCAGCAGCTGGACTAGCGGGTCGGGGGCCTACGAGCAGTACTTC. Translating it yields CASSWTSGSGAYEQYF.